The 2 T cell receptor beta chains presented below share a single source sample, sequenced in a study of Graves' ophthalmopathy and Graves' hyperthyroidism. The authors amplified TCR beta CDR3 regions from RNA transcripts. HTBI primers served in a first-round RT-PCR, which a second-round multiplex PCR followed. MiXCR was run by TCRdb on the multiplex PCR reads, yielding one entry per CDR3 protein. The sample carries 500,000 to 700,000 distinct CDR3 sequences, under 40% recorded once. The specimen sequenced was peripheral blood or thyroid tissue (not recorded which). Receptors originate from an adult man with Graves' hyperthyroidism.

This clonotype was found many times. CDR3 region: CAISESDTTGNYGYTF. The CDR3 coding sequence is TGTGCCATCAGTGAGTCGGATACGACGGGAAACTATGGCTACACCTTC. The chain is built from TRBV10-3 and TRBJ1-2; D remains ambiguous. The germline V gene has CDR1 ENHRY and CDR2 SYGVKD. Trimming removed 0 bases at V and 2 bases at J, with 13 bases between. The CDR3 runs 16 residues.

This clonotype was seen many times. The CDR3 loop reads CASSPDSKAFF. CDR3 coding DNA: TGTGCCAGCAGTCCAGACAGTAAAGCTTTCTTT. The rearrangement uses TRBV12-3 or TRBV12-4 and TRBJ1-1; D is possibly TRBD1 (5 bases). CDR3 length: 11 residues. V lost 5 bases and J 9 bases, leaving 10 bases between the germline ends.